The sample holds a few counts of the clone carrying this T cell receptor (beta chain). The antigen is undetermined. J lost 14 bases, V lost 4 bases, and 3 bases had no gene match. The CDR3 extends over 11 amino acids. Germline V CDR1 and CDR2: LNHDA, SQIVND (reference sequence). The sample belongs to a study of T cells in Graves' hyperthyroidism and ophthalmopathy. Overall study results and limits: From stable hyperthyroidism, ophthalmopathy was separated by a 13 V-J model.

TCR beta CDR3 regions were amplified from RNA. The HTBI primer set served for first-round RT-PCR of the TCR CDR3. One entry per CDR3 protein, called by TCRdb with MiXCR from the multiplex PCR reads. Among around 520,000 distinct CDR3 sequences listed, 13% to 15% were seen once. The definition of stable Graves' hyperthyroidism was no ophthalmopathy progression within 18 months. PBMCs were derived from roughly 10 ml fresh peripheral blood. The material sequenced was blood. The clonotype originates from a woman in her thirties or forties with Graves' hyperthyroidism. The gene calls are TRBV19 and TRBJ2-1, with TRBD1 matching 9 bases. In nucleotides, the CDR3 is TGTGCCAGTAGTAGCCGGGACAGGGAGTTCTTC. Its protein product is CASSSRDREFF.